This T cell receptor beta chain was identified during a study of T-cell reconstitution after alpha-beta-depleted transplantation in children. Unique molecular identifiers were incorporated during preparation of the TCRbeta library. TCRdb itself ran the PCR reads through MiXCR, one entry per CDR3 protein. The sample lists hundreds of thousands of distinct CDR3 sequences, 16% occurring once. This clonotype was found a few times. Germline V lookup: CDR1 KGHDR, CDR2 SFDVKD. V was trimmed by 2 bases and J by 5 bases, leaving 18 bases between them. This CDR3 has 17 residues. The sample consisted of PBMCs from the stem cell graft donor, taken from the stem cell graft. This sequence joins TRBV24-1 and TRBJ2-1, with D tentatively TRBD2 (6 bases). The receptor was isolated from a human donor who donated a stem cell graft to a child with acute myeloid leukemia. The CDR3 nucleotides are TGTGCCACCAGTGATTCGCTTGGGACTGTCCAGCACAATGAGCAGTTCTTC. Its protein is CATSDSLGTVQHNEQFF.